This T cell receptor beta chain was recovered during a study of blood T cell repertoires in COVID-19. Study background: From the United States, Italy and Spain came samples of acute and convalescent COVID-19.

The data were produced by immunoSEQ multiplex PCR, yet TCRdb's version contains in-frame clones alone and is incomplete. The table records 140,000 or so clones, 85% of them present only once. V dropped 0 bases and J dropped 5; count of bases not matched to a gene: 5. CDR3 length equals 15 residues. Per the germline V gene, CDR1 is MGHRA and CDR2 is YSYEKL. Sequenced input: PBMCs or T cells enriched from blood (not recorded which). The source of this sequence is a woman between 40 and 55 years old who had recovered from COVID-19. The V gene is TRBV4-1, the J gene TRBJ2-5, with 8 bases lining up with TRBD2. This chain's CDR3 is CASSQELSSGETQYF. Here the CDR3 DNA reads TGCGCCAGCAGCCAAGAGTTGTCTAGCGGGGAGACCCAGTACTTC.